The 2 T cell receptor beta chains below all came from one sample that was sequenced in a study of Graves' ophthalmopathy and Graves' hyperthyroidism. The TCR beta CDR3 regions underwent amplification from RNA transcripts. The first round was an RT-PCR with HTBI primers, and the second round was a multiplex PCR. One entry per CDR3 protein, called by TCRdb with MiXCR from the multiplex PCR reads. The table includes 500,000 to 700,000 distinct CDR3 sequences, over 20% detected once. Sequencing used peripheral blood. All receptors derive from a woman aged 18-35 years with stable Graves' hyperthyroidism. Some clones in this sample may be carry-over from other donors' samples.

This clonotype was detected a few times. This chain links TRBV4-1 with TRBJ1-1, with D possibly TRBD1 on 6 matching bases. Trimming pared 1 base from V and 2 bases from J, leaving 14 bases between. The germline V gene has CDR1 MGHRA and CDR2 YSYEKL. The CDR3 spans 16 residues. The CDR3 protein is CASSQAQGPVNTEAFF. CDR3 in DNA: TGCGCCAGCAGCCAAGCCCAGGGGCCCGTCAACACTGAAGCTTTCTTT.

The chain combines TRBV20-1 with TRBJ1-2, with D tentatively TRBD1 (6 bases). V lost 1 base, J lost 2 bases, and 23 bases lay in between. Germline V gene lookup returns CDR1 DFQATT and CDR2 SNEGSKA (reference sequence). CDR3 length equals 18 residues. CDR3 sequence reads: CSARATLSQGGGNYGYTF. For the CDR3, the DNA is TGCAGTGCTAGAGCCACGCTCTCACAGGGAGGTGGGAACTATGGCTACACCTTC.